These T cell receptor beta chains were read from a single sample in a study of T cell repertoires in cytomegalovirus infection. Their antigens remain unidentified. TCRdb reanalysed the reads using MiXCR and keeps one entry per CDR3 protein. The profile shows 43,000 or so distinct CDR3 sequences, around 21% of them singletons. The source material was CD8+ T cells from cultured PBMCs, sampled from culture after CMV antigen stimulation. The receptor set was obtained from a human donor in good health (CMV status not recorded). Some clones in this sample may be carry-over from other donors' samples. Both conserved end residues are part of each CDR3. D genes are given only for firm matches. Not all rows give a size; the values are once, few, many and, for expanded clones, a class.

TRBV7-2,few,NA,TRBJ1-1,CASSHGSRAEAFF,TGTGCCAGCAGCCACGGATCCCGGGCCGAAGCTTTCTTT
TRBV27,NA,NA,TRBJ2-7,CASRTGSNEQYF,TGTGCCAGCAGGACCGGGAGTAACGAGCAGTACTTC
TRBV5-5,few,NA,TRBJ2-7,CASSHDGYEQYF,TGTGCCAGCAGTCATGACGGCTACGAGCAGTACTTC
TRBV20-1,once,NA,TRBJ2-7,CSAREELAAYEQYF,TGCAGTGCTAGAGAAGAACTAGCAGCCTACGAGCAGTACTTC
TRBV4-3,many,TRBD2,TRBJ2-4,CASSQDQLGGLAGGSWNIQYF,TGCGCCAGCAGCCAAGATCAATTAGGGGGACTAGCGGGAGGAAGCTGGAACATTCAGTACTTC
TRBV6-2/TRBV6-3,many,NA,TRBJ2-1,CASSPSGNEQFF,TGTGCCAGCAGTCCTTCGGGCAATGAGCAGTTCTTC
TRBV24-1,many,NA,TRBJ2-1,CATSDSSRLSYNEQFF,TGTGCCACCAGCGACTCGTCGCGGTTATCCTACAATGAGCAGTTCTTC
TRBV4-3,many,NA,TRBJ1-1,CASSHRSGVWTEAFF,TGCGCCAGCAGCCACCGATCGGGGGTGTGGACTGAAGCTTTCTTT
TRBV7-2,many,TRBD2,TRBJ2-1,CASSLGLAVYNEQFF,TGTGCCAGCAGCTTAGGGCTAGCGGTATACAATGAGCAGTTCTTC
TRBV29-1,few,NA,TRBJ1-1,CSVVGLDGTMNTEAFF,TGCAGCGTTGTTGGTCTAGACGGCACCATGAACACTGAAGCTTTCTTT
TRBV27,few,NA,TRBJ1-5,CASAEVNPGPRSNQPQHF,TGTGCCAGCGCCGAGGTAAATCCGGGGCCACGGAGCAATCAGCCCCAGCATTTT
TRBV9,many,NA,TRBJ2-7,CASSVPLDTPTYEQYF,TGTGCCAGCAGCGTTCCTTTGGACACCCCTACCTACGAGCAGTACTTC
TRBV3-1,NA,NA,TRBJ2-1,CASSPRTEAASYNEQFF,TGTGCCAGCAGCCCGCGGACAGAAGCAGCATCCTACAATGAGCAGTTCTTC
TRBV10-3,few,TRBD1,TRBJ1-2,CAISESGQGAGYTF,TGTGCCATCAGTGAGTCTGGACAGGGGGCTGGCTACACCTTC
TRBV6-1,many,NA,TRBJ2-1,CASSTTADYNEQFF,TGTGCCAGCAGTACCACAGCAGACTACAATGAGCAGTTCTTC
TRBV7-9,many,NA,TRBJ2-5,CASSFRHGSGETQYF,TGTGCCAGCAGCTTCAGGCACGGGAGCGGAGAGACCCAGTACTTC
TRBV2,NA,NA,TRBJ2-2,CASSDEDGMGGELFF,TGTGCCAGCAGTGATGAGGACGGGATGGGCGGGGAGCTGTTTTTT
TRBV30,NA,NA,TRBJ1-1,CACVDETNTEAFF,TGTGCCTGTGTGGACGAGACGAACACTGAAGCTTTCTTT
TRBV12-3/TRBV12-4,many,TRBD1,TRBJ1-5,CASSLGTGVQPQHF,TGTGCCAGCAGCTTGGGGACAGGGGTTCAGCCCCAGCATTTT
TRBV27,NA,NA,TRBJ2-7,CASSFSQGGYEQYF,TGTGCCAGCAGTTTCAGTCAGGGAGGCTACGAGCAGTACTTC
TRBV12-3/TRBV12-4,few,NA,TRBJ1-1,CASRFRAEVNTEAFF,TGTGCCAGCCGTTTTAGGGCAGAGGTTAACACTGAAGCTTTCTTT
TRBV6-2/TRBV6-3,NA,TRBD2,TRBJ2-2,CASRVAGTNTGELFF,TGTGCCAGCAGAGTAGCGGGGACGAACACCGGGGAGCTGTTTTTT
TRBV6-1,many,NA,TRBJ2-7,CASSVFRNEQYF,TGTGCCAGCAGCGTTTTCCGGAACGAGCAGTACTTC
TRBV29-1,many,TRBD2,TRBJ2-3,CSVEERVAGVADTQYF,TGCAGCGTTGAAGAGCGGGTAGCGGGGGTCGCAGATACGCAGTATTTT
TRBV12-3/TRBV12-4,NA,NA,TRBJ1-6,CASSLTGSYNSPLHF,TGTGCCAGCAGTTTAACAGGGTCCTATAATTCACCCCTCCACTTT
TRBV7-8,many,NA,TRBJ2-3,CASTSSTDTQYF,TGTGCCAGCACTTCGTCCACAGATACGCAGTATTTT
TRBV19,NA,NA,TRBJ2-7,CASSAGQIYEQYF,TGTGCCAGTAGCGCGGGACAAATCTACGAGCAGTACTTC
TRBV6-2/TRBV6-3,many,TRBD1,TRBJ1-2,CASIPTTGRNYGYTF,TGTGCCAGCATTCCCACGACAGGGCGGAACTATGGCTACACCTTC
TRBV7-9,many,NA,TRBJ2-5,CASRGIKETQYF,TGTGCCAGCAGGGGTATTAAAGAGACCCAGTACTTC
TRBV7-2,many,TRBD2,TRBJ2-7,CASSFALAGEGEQYF,TGTGCCAGCAGCTTCGCCCTAGCGGGAGAGGGGGAGCAGTACTTC
TRBV2,NA,NA,TRBJ2-7,CASSQGLRYEQYF,TGTGCCAGCAGTCAGGGACTTCGCTACGAGCAGTACTTC
TRBV6-6,NA,NA,TRBJ2-7,CASSYSWARGDHEQYF,TGTGCCAGCAGTTACTCGTGGGCCCGAGGGGACCACGAGCAGTACTTC
TRBV12-5,many,NA,TRBJ1-4,CASGWTGTLLETLFF,TGTGCTAGTGGCTGGACCGGGACATTATTGGAGACACTGTTTTTT
TRBV4-1,many,NA,TRBJ2-1,CASSQDGAPLLNEQFF,TGCGCCAGCAGCCAAGATGGGGCACCCCTCCTTAATGAGCAGTTCTTC
TRBV4-1,NA,TRBD2,TRBJ2-2,CASSQDRLAGNTGELFF,TGCGCCAGCAGCCAAGATCGTCTAGCGGGGAACACCGGGGAGCTGTTTTTT
TRBV7-9,NA,TRBD1,TRBJ1-2,CATRGTGETNYGYTF,TGTGCCACCCGAGGGACAGGGGAAACCAACTATGGCTACACCTTC
TRBV28,once,TRBD1,TRBJ2-7,CATQFITGGSYEQYF,TGTGCCACCCAGTTTATTACAGGGGGTTCCTACGAGCAGTACTTC
TRBV30,NA,NA,TRBJ1-5,CAWNTGWGGSNQPQHF,TGTGCCTGGAACACAGGGTGGGGTGGCAGCAATCAGCCCCAGCATTTT
TRBV23-1,few,NA,TRBJ1-2,CASGQIIYGYTF,TGCGCCAGCGGACAGATCATCTATGGCTACACCTTC
TRBV29-1,many,NA,TRBJ1-3,CSVVVHSGNTIYF,TGCAGCGTTGTGGTCCACTCTGGAAACACCATATATTTT
TRBV12-3/TRBV12-4,NA,TRBD1,TRBJ2-2,CASSLTGDRANTGELFF,TGTGCCAGCAGTTTGACAGGGGACCGAGCGAACACCGGGGAGCTGTTTTTT
TRBV4-3,many,TRBD2,TRBJ2-3,CASSQDVVLAGAPSFTDTQYF,TGCGCCAGCAGCCAAGATGTAGTGCTAGCGGGGGCCCCATCATTCACAGATACGCAGTATTTT
TRBV28,many,NA,TRBJ1-3,CASSLPGQANTIYF,TGTGCCAGCAGTTTACCGGGACAAGCAAACACCATATATTTT
TRBV6-6,NA,TRBD1,TRBJ1-1,CASSYLGQGEAEAFF,TGTGCCAGCAGTTACCTGGGACAGGGTGAGGCTGAAGCTTTCTTT
TRBV7-4,many,NA,TRBJ2-1,CASSLGAESSYNEQFF,TGTGCCAGCAGCTTAGGGGCGGAGAGCTCCTACAATGAGCAGTTCTTC
TRBV7-2,few,TRBD1,TRBJ1-4,CASSPTGVGEKLFF,TGTGCCAGCAGCCCGACAGGGGTTGGGGAAAAACTGTTTTTT
TRBV18,few,NA,TRBJ2-5,CASSPQGQETQYF,TGTGCCAGCTCACCCCAGGGCCAAGAGACCCAGTACTTC
TRBV6-2/TRBV6-3,few,TRBD2,TRBJ2-1,CASTGLAGGISYNEQFF,TGTGCCAGCACAGGGCTAGCGGGTGGCATCTCCTACAATGAGCAGTTCTTC
TRBV7-3,many,NA,TRBJ2-3,CASSSMNGGPTDTQYF,TGTGCCAGCAGCTCAATGAACGGGGGGCCCACAGATACGCAGTATTTT
TRBV6-6,many,NA,TRBJ2-3,CASRKGSSTDTQYF,TGTGCCAGCAGAAAAGGTTCTAGCACAGATACGCAGTATTTT
TRBV11-2,few,NA,TRBJ2-3,CASSLDPRADTQYF,TGTGCCAGCAGCTTAGATCCTAGAGCAGATACGCAGTATTTT
TRBV30,NA,NA,TRBJ1-5,CAWSSGWAGGNQPQHF,TGTGCCTGGAGCTCTGGATGGGCGGGAGGCAATCAGCCCCAGCATTTT
TRBV30,NA,TRBD2,TRBJ2-1,CASIWGGLGYNEQFF,TGTGCCTCCATATGGGGGGGACTGGGGTACAATGAGCAGTTCTTC
TRBV4-1,few,NA,TRBJ1-1,CASSQDGDEAFF,TGCGCCAGCAGCCAAGACGGAGATGAAGCTTTCTTT